This T cell receptor beta chain is from a study of blood T cells in healthy people across ages. A sample-barcoded 5' primer and a J-beta primer mix were used in a second PCR of about 7 to 11 cycles. TCRdb re-called the 5' RACE reads with MiXCR, one entry per CDR3 protein. The sample shows approximately 830,000 distinct CDR3 sequences, 62% of them seen only once. J lost 7 bases, V lost 4 bases, and 10 bases had no gene match. The CDR3 contains 15 residues. The V gene's germline CDR1 is ENHRY and CDR2 SYGVKD. The receptor was isolated from a young man in good health. The J gene is TRBJ2-5, the V gene TRBV10-3; TRBD1 aligns across 9 bases. The specimen sequenced was blood. DNA of the CDR3: TGTGCCATCAGTGCCGGGGACAGGGAGGTGGGGACCCAGTACTTC. Encoded protein: CAISAGDREVGTQYF.